The T cell receptor beta chain under discussion was sequenced for a study of low-dose radiotherapy and immunotherapy resistance in tumors. The overall study: Intravenous cyclophosphamide 200 mg/m2 was given every two weeks, one day before radiation and immunotherapy. A daily 300 mg dose of oral aspirin was taken by patients for four cycles from cycle 1 day 1.

Per the germline V gene, CDR1 is WSHSY and CDR2 is SAAADI. The CDR3 is made up of 11 amino acids. Trimming left V 3 bases short and J 8 bases short, with 7 bases between. The treatment that donors received included nivolumab, ipilimumab, aspirin, low-dose cyclophosphamide and low-dose radiotherapy. TRAV and TRBV primers primed cDNA for both TCRalpha and TCRbeta. It was with a constant-region primer and a V-primer adapter that TCRs were amplified over approximately 18 PCR cycles. TCRdb re-called the reads through MiXCR, storing one row per CDR3 protein. The sample contains 14,000 to 15,000 distinct CDR3 sequences, 49% of which appear only once.

The chain links TRBV10-2 to TRBJ2-5; D possibly corresponds to TRBD1 (5 bases). The TCR sequence derives from a human donor with advanced metastatic prostate, ovarian, gallbladder or colorectal cancer (not recorded which). This table probably holds off-target reads from a library built for another chain. This CDR3 is CASSERGTQYF. The CDR3 coding sequence is TGCGCCAGCAGTGAAAGGGGAACCCAGTACTTC.